What follows describes a single TCR beta chain. No antigen is known for it. This sample was taken from a study of T cell responses to AZD1222 COVID-19 vaccine. TCRdb's copy holds only in-frame clones and misses some; the assay was immunoSEQ multiplex PCR. In the table there are approximately 100,000 clones, about 89% of which are singletons. J was trimmed by 8 bases and V by 2 bases; bases with no gene match: 8. This CDR3 region has 15 residues. Germline CDR1 SGHNT, CDR2 YENEEA. General study results and limits: With two AZD1222 doses given, Spike-specific TCR breadth and depth both rose.

V and J are TRBV11-3 and TRBJ2-1, with TRBD2 matching 8 bases. The sequence came from an adult who received the AZD1222 COVID-19 vaccine. Sequencing was performed on peripheral blood, taken 28 days after the second AZD1222 dose. CDR3 sequence: CASSLRIAGWDEQFF. The CDR3 DNA reads TGTGCCAGCAGCTTAAGAATAGCGGGATGGGATGAGCAGTTCTTC.